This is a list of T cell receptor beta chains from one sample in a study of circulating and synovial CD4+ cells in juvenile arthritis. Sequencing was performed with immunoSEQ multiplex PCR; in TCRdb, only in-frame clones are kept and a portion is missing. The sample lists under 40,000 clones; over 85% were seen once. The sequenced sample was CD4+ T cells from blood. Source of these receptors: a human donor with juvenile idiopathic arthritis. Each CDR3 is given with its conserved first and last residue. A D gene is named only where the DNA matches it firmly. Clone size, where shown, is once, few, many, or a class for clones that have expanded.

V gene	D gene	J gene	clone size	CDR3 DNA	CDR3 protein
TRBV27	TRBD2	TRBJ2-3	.	TGTGCCAGCAGTTTCCAGCGGGATAGCACAGATACGCAGTATTTT	CASSFQRDSTDTQYF
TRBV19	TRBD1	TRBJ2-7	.	TGTGCCAGTAGCCGACAGGGACCTGGGGAGCAGTACTTC	CASSRQGPGEQYF
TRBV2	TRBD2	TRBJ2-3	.	TGTGCCAGCAGGCCGGGACTAGCAGCAGATACGCAGTATTTT	CASRPGLAADTQYF
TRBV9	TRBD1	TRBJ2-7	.	TGTGCCAGCAGCGCAGGGACAGCGATCTACGAGCAGTACTTC	CASSAGTAIYEQYF
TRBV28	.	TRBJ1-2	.	TGTGCCAGCAGTGCCGCGAACCACTATGGCTACACCTTC	CASSAANHYGYTF
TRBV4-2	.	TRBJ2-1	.	TGTGCCAGCAGCCAAGATCTAGGGAGAACCCGCAATGAGCAGTTCTTC	CASSQDLGRTRNEQFF
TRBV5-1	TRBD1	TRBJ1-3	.	TGCGCCAGCAGCCTAACAGGGGAGGCTGGAAACACCATATATTTT	CASSLTGEAGNTIYF
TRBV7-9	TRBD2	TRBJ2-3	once	TGTGCCAGCAGCTCCGGACTAGCGGGAGGGCCGGGAGATACGCAGTATTTT	CASSSGLAGGPGDTQYF
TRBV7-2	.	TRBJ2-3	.	TGTGCCAGCGCCCGGGGGTGGCGGAGCGTCACAGATACGCAGTATTTT	CASARGWRSVTDTQYF
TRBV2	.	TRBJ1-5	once	TGTGCCAGCAGTGGCCGGGGGTGGGGGGTGGAACAGCCCCAGCATTTT	CASSGRGWGVEQPQHF
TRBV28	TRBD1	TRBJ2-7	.	TGTGCCAGCAGTGGGTTCCCCCGGGACAGGGGGATCTCCTACGAGCAGTACTTC	CASSGFPRDRGISYEQYF
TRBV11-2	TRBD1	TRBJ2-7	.	TGTGCCAGCAGGCCAGGGGGACGCGGCCTCTCCTACGAGCAGTACTTC	CASRPGGRGLSYEQYF
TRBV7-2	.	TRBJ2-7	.	TGTGCCAGCAGCTTACGGCAGGGGCACTCCTACGAGCAGTACTTC	CASSLRQGHSYEQYF
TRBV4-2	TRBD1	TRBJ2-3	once	TGTGCCAGCAGCCAAACCGGGACAGAACACCAGGCAGATACGCAGTATTTT	CASSQTGTEHQADTQYF
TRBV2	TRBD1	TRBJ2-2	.	TGTGCCAGCAGAGACAGGGTGAACACCGGGGAGCTGTTTTTT	CASRDRVNTGELFF
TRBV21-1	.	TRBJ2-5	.	TGTGCCAGCAGCAAAGTGGAGGGAGAAGTTGGGGAGACCCAGTACTTC	CASSKVEGEVGETQYF
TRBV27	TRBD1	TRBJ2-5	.	TGTGCCAGCAGCAATGACCACAGGGGGCGCGTAAAAGAGACCCAGTACTTC	CASSNDHRGRVKETQYF
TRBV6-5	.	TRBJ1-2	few	TGTGCCAGCAGTTACTCGAACAGGGTGGGCTATGGCTACACCTTC	CASSYSNRVGYGYTF
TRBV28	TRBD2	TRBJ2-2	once	TGTGCCAGCAATTGGGGAGGAACGACGGGGGGGGCCGGGGAGCTGTTTTTT	CASNWGGTTGGAGELFF
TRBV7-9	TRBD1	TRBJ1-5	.	TGTGCCAGCAGCTTAAAGCCAGGACAGGGGGCCCCCAAGTCCCAGCATTTT	CASSLKPGQGAPKSQHF
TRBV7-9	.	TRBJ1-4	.	TGTGCCAGCAGCTCAGGGGTCGGACCAGAAAAACTGTTTTTT	CASSSGVGPEKLFF
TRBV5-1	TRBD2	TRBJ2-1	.	TGCGCCAGCAGCTTGGGGGGGACTAGCTCCTACAATGAGCAGTTCTTC	CASSLGGTSSYNEQFF
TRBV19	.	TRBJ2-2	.	TGTGCCAGTAGTACCCTCCGGAGTGCTGGGACCGGGGAGCTGTTTTTT	CASSTLRSAGTGELFF
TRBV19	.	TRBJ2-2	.	TGTGCCACGAGCGGGAACACCGGGGAGCTGTTTTTT	CATSGNTGELFF
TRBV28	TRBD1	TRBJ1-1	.	TGTGCCAGCAGTATACAGGGGGCGTCCACTGAAGCTTTCTTT	CASSIQGASTEAFF
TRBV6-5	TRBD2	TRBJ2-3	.	TGTGCCAGCAGTTATTCTGTTGGGACTAGCGGGAATACGCAGTATTTT	CASSYSVGTSGNTQYF
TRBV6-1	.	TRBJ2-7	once	TGTGCCAGCAGTGAGGGGCCGGTCGCGTACGAGCAGTACTTC	CASSEGPVAYEQYF
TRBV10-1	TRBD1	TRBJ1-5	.	TGCGCCAGCAGACGAACAGGGGAAAGGCAGCCCCAGCATTTT	CASRRTGERQPQHF
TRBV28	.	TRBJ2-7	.	TGTGCCAGCGGCGGGAGGACAGGGGACTTATTC	CASGGRTGDLF
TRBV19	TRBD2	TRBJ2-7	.	TGTGCCAGTAGTATAGTTAGCCCCCGGAGCGGGAGGGGCTCCTACGAGCAGTACTTC	CASSIVSPRSGRGSYEQYF
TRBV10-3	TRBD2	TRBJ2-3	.	TGTGCCACCCTCCGGACTAGCCAAAGCACAGATACGCAGTATTTT	CATLRTSQSTDTQYF
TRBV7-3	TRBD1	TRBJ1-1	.	TGTGCCAGCAGCTTAAAGCCCACAGGGGGAGATTCTGAAGCTTTCTTT	CASSLKPTGGDSEAFF
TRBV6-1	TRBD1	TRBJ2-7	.	TGTGCCAGCAGTCAGGACAGGCTTTTCTACGAGCAGTACTTC	CASSQDRLFYEQYF
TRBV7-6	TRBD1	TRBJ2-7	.	TGTGCCAGCAGTTATTACGAACAGGGGGGAGAGCAGTACTTC	CASSYYEQGGEQYF
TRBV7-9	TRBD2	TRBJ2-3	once	TGTGCCAGCGGGACTAGCGGGAGTGGTGATGTAGATACGCAGTATTTT	CASGTSGSGDVDTQYF
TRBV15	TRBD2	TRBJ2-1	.	TGTGCCACCAGACTTAGCGGGAGCGCGGGCAATGAGCAGTTCTTC	CATRLSGSAGNEQFF
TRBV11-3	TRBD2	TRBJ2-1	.	TGTGCCAGCAGCTTAGATTTTGGTGCACTAGCGGGAGAATCGAATGAGCAGTTCTTC	CASSLDFGALAGESNEQFF
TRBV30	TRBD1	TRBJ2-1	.	TGTGCCTGGGCCCCACCATGGACAGGGAGGCATGAGCAGTTCTTC	CAWAPPWTGRHEQFF
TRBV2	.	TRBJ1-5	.	TGTGCCAGCAGTCTAGGCAGCCCATACCAGCATTTT	CASSLGSPYQHF
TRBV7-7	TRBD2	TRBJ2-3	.	TGTGCCAGCAGCTTATTGGGGACTACCGGGGATACGCAGTATTTT	CASSLLGTTGDTQYF
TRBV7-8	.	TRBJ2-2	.	TGTGCCAGCCAACAGGGTCTCACCGGGGAGCTGTTTTTT	CASQQGLTGELFF
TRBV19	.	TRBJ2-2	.	TGTGCCAGTAGTATATGGCGGGGGCGGGTCGGGGAGCTGTTTTTT	CASSIWRGRVGELFF
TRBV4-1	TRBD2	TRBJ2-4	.	TGCGCCAGCAGCCACCTAGCGGGTGTAGCCAAAAACATTCAGTACTTC	CASSHLAGVAKNIQYF
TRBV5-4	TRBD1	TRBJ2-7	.	TGTGCCAGCAGCCTGCAGGACAGGGCTAAAAACGAGCAGTACTTC	CASSLQDRAKNEQYF
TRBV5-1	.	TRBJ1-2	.	TGCGCCAGCAGCTTGGCATCGGGAGCGGTCTACACCTTC	CASSLASGAVYTF
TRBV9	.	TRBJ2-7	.	TGTGCCAGCAGCGGGGACTCCTTGGAGCAGTACTTC	CASSGDSLEQYF
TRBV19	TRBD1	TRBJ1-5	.	TGTGCCAGTAGTGTGCCGGGACAGGGTATTGAGCCCCAGCATTTT	CASSVPGQGIEPQHF
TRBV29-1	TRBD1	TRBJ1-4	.	TGCAGCGTTGAAGATAGGTGGGACAGGGGATACGAAAAACTGTTTTTT	CSVEDRWDRGYEKLFF
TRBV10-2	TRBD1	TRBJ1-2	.	TGCGCCAGCAGTGTTCCTCCGGGACAGGGAAGTGGCTACACCTTC	CASSVPPGQGSGYTF
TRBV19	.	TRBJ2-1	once	TGTGCCAGTAGTATGGCGACTAATTCCTACAATGAGCAGTTCTTC	CASSMATNSYNEQFF
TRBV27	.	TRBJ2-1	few	TGTGCCAGCAGTACCGGACAGACCGTACGAACAAATGAGCAGTTCTTC	CASSTGQTVRTNEQFF
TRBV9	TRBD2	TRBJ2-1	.	TGTGCCAGCAGCGTAGGGCCTAGCGGGCGGCGAGAGCAGTTCTTC	CASSVGPSGRREQFF
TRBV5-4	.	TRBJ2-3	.	TGTGCCAGCAGCTTGATAGCAGATACGCAGTATTTT	CASSLIADTQYF
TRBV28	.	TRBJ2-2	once	TGTGCCAGCAGTTTAGCAGGGATTGGAAAACATACCGGGGAGCTGTTTTTT	CASSLAGIGKHTGELFF
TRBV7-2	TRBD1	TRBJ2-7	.	TGTGCCAGCACGAGGACAGGTTCCTACGAGCAGTACTTC	CASTRTGSYEQYF